A single sample is the source of the 32 T cell receptor beta chains below, sequenced in a study of siplizumab effects on memory and regulatory T cells. Clones were read by immunoSEQ multiplex PCR, and TCRdb kept only the in-frame ones, dropping some. The data show approximately 100,000 clones, with more than 85% seen just once and roughly 2.8% held by the top ten. The sample was CD4+ T cells sorted from blood. The origin of the receptors is a human donor in good health. Some clones in this sample may be carry-over from other donors' samples.

The gene calls are TRBV30 and TRBJ2-7; TRBD2 might be the D (7 bases). The CDR3 contains 14 residues. With 0 bases removed from V and 4 bases from J, the gap between germline ends came to 13 bases. Germline V gene lookup returns CDR1 GTSNPN and CDR2 SVGIG (reference sequence). This CDR3 is CAWSVGGQGYEQYF. CDR3 nucleotides: TGTGCCTGGAGTGTGGGGGGGCAGGGTTACGAGCAGTACTTC.

The chain employs TRBV28 and TRBJ2-7, with unresolved D. The ends were cut back, 3 bases at V and 0 bases at J, with 12 bases in the middle. CDR3 length: 15 amino acids. The germline CDR1 and CDR2 sequences are MDHEN and SYDVKM. CDR3 sequence reads: CASSLELSFSYEQYF. The CDR3 DNA reads TGTGCCAGCAGTTTGGAACTATCCTTCTCCTACGAGCAGTACTTC.

This chain connects TRBV7-9 to TRBJ2-3, with D tentatively TRBD2 (6 bases). This CDR3 contains 15 residues. V dropped 1 base and J dropped 0 bases, with 8 bases sitting between them. Germline CDR1 is SEHNR and CDR2 is FQNEAQ (reference sequence). The CDR3: CASSLEGTSTDTQYF. The CDR3 coding sequence is TGTGCCAGCAGCTTAGAAGGGACTAGCACAGATACGCAGTATTTT.

The chain employs TRBV28 and TRBJ1-5, with 7 bases lining up with TRBD1. The CDR3 spans 14 residues. CDR1 MDHEN and CDR2 SYDVKM come from the germline V gene. The trim removed 5 bases at V and 4 bases at J, leaving 5 bases unmatched. The CDR3 nucleotides are TGTGCCAGCAGTACCCACAGGGGAAATCAGCCCCAGCATTTT. It encodes CASSTHRGNQPQHF.

The rearrangement uses TRBV5-4 and TRBJ2-7; 8 bases agree with TRBD2. Germline-derived CDR1 and CDR2 are SGHNT and YYREEE (reference sequence). J was trimmed by 7 bases and V by 3 bases; bases with no gene match: 6. The CDR3 covers 13 residues. This CDR3 reads CASSSGGEREQYF. The CDR3 DNA sequence: TGTGCCAGCAGCTCGGGGGGGGAGCGGGAGCAGTACTTC. Full variable domain (outside the CDR3, taken from reference TRBV5-4 and TRBJ2-7): ETGVTQSPTHLIKTRGQQVTLRCSSQSGHNTVSWYQQALGQGPQFIFQYYREEENGRGNFPPRFSGLQFPNYSSELNVNALELDDSALYLCASSSGGEREQYFGPGTRLTVT.

A few counts support this clone. The sample holds other DNA sequences that translate to the same CDR3. V and J are TRBV5-1 and TRBJ2-1; TRBD2 matches at 13 bases. CDR1 is SGHRS, CDR2 YFSETQ, per germline. The V gene end was trimmed by 0 bases and the J gene end by 7 bases; junction bases not matched to a gene: 4. The CDR3 runs 16 residues. The CDR3 sequence: CASSLGLAGGNNEQFF. The DNA of the CDR3 is TGCGCCAGCAGCTTGGGACTAGCGGGAGGAAATAATGAGCAGTTCTTC.

The chain uses TRBV5-1 and TRBJ1-4; TRBD1 is a possible D gene (5 bases). CDR1 is SGHRS and CDR2 is YFSETQ in the germline V gene. The CDR3 totals 16 residues. Trimming left V 4 bases short and J 8 bases short, with 21 bases between. The CDR3 region has the DNA TGCGCCAGCAGCCGAGAGGTTCAGGGTAGTGGAGAAAAACTGTTTTTT. Its protein product is CASSREVQGSGEKLFF.

This clone was observed a handful of times. The gene calls are TRBV30 and TRBJ2-7; possibly TRBD1 for D (5 bases). V lost 0 bases, J lost 7 bases, and 10 bases lay in between. Germline CDR1 is GTSNPN and CDR2 is SVGIG (reference sequence). The CDR3 totals 12 residues. As DNA, the CDR3 is TGTGCCTGGAGTGTACAAGGGGAAGAGCAGTACTTC. Protein sequence: CAWSVQGEEQYF.

The chain uses TRBV6-6 and TRBJ2-1; D unresolved. The CDR3 is made up of 13 amino acids. Looked up from germline, CDR1 is MNHNY and CDR2 is SVGAGI (reference sequence). Trimming left V 5 bases short and J 5 bases short, with 10 bases between. CDR3 nucleotides: TGTGCCAGCAGTCCACGATGGGACAATGAGCAGTTCTTC. Its translation is CASSPRWDNEQFF.

The V gene is TRBV29-1, the J gene TRBJ2-7; 11 positions match TRBD2. V lost 6 bases and J lost 6; bases outside the gene matches: 10. The CDR3 is made up of 14 amino acids. Germline CDR1 SQVTM, CDR2 ANQGSEA. The CDR3 loop reads CSVARLAGRGEQYF. The CDR3 DNA reads as TGCAGCGTCGCCAGACTAGCGGGAAGGGGCGAGCAGTACTTC.

This sequence joins TRBV28 and TRBJ1-2, with 7 bases fitting TRBD1. J lost 2 bases, V lost 8 bases, and 2 bases had no gene match. This CDR3 has 12 residues. CDR1 and CDR2 from the germline V gene are MDHEN and SYDVKM. The CDR3 loop is CASQQGNYGYTF. In DNA form, the CDR3 reads TGTGCCAGCCAACAGGGGAACTATGGCTACACCTTC.

V usage is TRBV10-3 and J usage is TRBJ1-2, with D tentatively TRBD1 (5 bases). CDR3 length: 12 residues. Germline V gene lookup returns CDR1 ENHRY and CDR2 SYGVKD. With 10 bases removed from V and 8 bases from J, the gap between germline ends came to 17 bases. The CDR3 DNA reads as TGTGCCAGCGGGGACCCTCCGGAGGGCTACACCTTC. Translated, it gives CASGDPPEGYTF.

The chain couples TRBV28 to TRBJ2-2; D call uncertain. Germline V lookup: CDR1 MDHEN, CDR2 SYDVKM. The CDR3 sequence is 12 residues long. The V and J ends lost 2 bases and 7 bases respectively, with 5 bases between them. The CDR3 DNA is TGTGCCAGCAGTTTAGAGTACGGGGAGCTGTTTTTT. Its translation is CASSLEYGELFF. Full variable domain (outside the CDR3, taken from reference TRBV28 and TRBJ2-2): DVKVTQSSRYLVKRTGEKVFLECVQDMDHENMFWYRQDPGLGLRLIYFSYDVKMKEKGDIPEGYSVSREKKERFSLILESASTNQTSMYLCASSLEYGELFFGEGSRLTVL.

The V and J genes are TRBV6-5 and TRBJ2-3; TRBD1 is a possible D gene (5 bases). Between the trimmed V and J ends, which lost 5 bases and 2 bases, there was a span of 11 bases. The germline gives CDR1 MNHEY, CDR2 SVGAGI. The CDR3 consists of 14 residues. Here the CDR3 reads CASSPLRVTDTQYF. CDR3 nucleotide sequence: TGTGCCAGCAGTCCACTCAGGGTCACAGATACGCAGTATTTT.

The chain is built from TRBV10-1 and TRBJ2-2; TRBD2 is a possible D gene (5 bases). Trimming stripped 2 bases from V and 0 bases from J, with 7 bases between. Germline lookup yields CDR1 WNHNN and CDR2 SYGVQD (reference sequence). The CDR3 has 15 amino acids. DNA of the CDR3: TGCGCCAGCAGTGAGGCGAGGGCGAACACCGGGGAGCTGTTTTTT. Translation gives CASSEARANTGELFF.

This chain connects TRBV5-1 to TRBJ1-1; D gene uncertain. The CDR3 spans 13 residues. CDR1 SGHRS and CDR2 YFSETQ come from the germline V gene. The V gene lost 3 bases and the J gene lost 1 base, with 7 bases spanning the gap. The CDR3 DNA reads TGCGCCAGCAGCTGGACTGCGAACACTGAAGCTTTCTTT. It yields the protein CASSWTANTEAFF.

The genes are TRBV5-1 and TRBJ2-7; D may be TRBD1 or TRBD2 (5 bases each). CDR3 length: 12 amino acids. Trimming took off 0 bases at V and 12 bases at J, with 13 bases between the two ends. Per the germline V gene, CDR1 is SGHRS and CDR2 is YFSETQ. This CDR3 is CASSLDPGPRYF. The CDR3 DNA follows: TGCGCCAGCAGCTTGGACCCGGGACCACGGTACTTC.

For this clone: One end of the junction varies from germline; a read error may be responsible. The rearrangement joins TRBV18 to TRBJ2-1; D gene ambiguous. The CDR3 totals 13 residues. Germline-derived CDR1 and CDR2 are KGHSH and LQKENI. The CDR3 is CASSPPTSSRLVF. The CDR3 region has the DNA TGTGCCAGCTCACCACCGACAAGTTCCCGGCTAGTCTTC.

The chain recombines TRBV5-1 with TRBJ2-7; TRBD2 agrees at 9 bases. This CDR3 region has 14 residues. The V and J ends lost 4 bases and 5 bases, in that order; junction bases with no gene match: 7. Germline CDR1 and CDR2: SGHRS and YFSETQ. For the CDR3, the DNA is TGCGCCAGCAGCCTTGCGGGAGGGAACCACGAGCAGTACTTC. This codes for CASSLAGGNHEQYF.

V usage is TRBV5-1 and J usage is TRBJ2-7; D possibly corresponds to TRBD1 (6 bases). V shed 1 base and J shed 2 bases, with 13 bases lying between them. CDR3 size: 15 residues. Per germline, CDR1 SGHRS and CDR2 YFSETQ. CDR3 nucleotide sequence: TGCGCCAGCAGCTTGCCTAAGGACAGCACCTACGAGCAGTACTTC. Translated: CASSLPKDSTYEQYF.

The chain is built from TRBV5-4 and TRBJ2-3; D not resolved. Germline CDR1 and CDR2: SGHNT and YYREEE (reference sequence). Trimming stripped 5 bases from V and 1 base from J, with 14 bases between. This CDR3 comprises 15 residues. In DNA form, the CDR3 reads TGTGCCAGCAGAACCTCATGGGGTGGCACAGATACGCAGTATTTT. Encoded protein: CASRTSWGGTDTQYF. The whole variable domain, remainder taken from reference TRBV5-4 and TRBJ2-3, is ETGVTQSPTHLIKTRGQQVTLRCSSQSGHNTVSWYQQALGQGPQFIFQYYREEENGRGNFPPRFSGLQFPNYSSELNVNALELDDSALYLCASRTSWGGTDTQYFGPGTRLTVL.

V usage is TRBV7-8 and J usage is TRBJ2-1; 7 bases are a match to TRBD2. Germline V gene data show CDR1 as SGHVS and CDR2 as FQNEAQ. The junction had 16 bases not matched to a gene; V was cut back by 0 bases and J by 8 bases. There are 18 residues in the CDR3. CDR3 nucleotide sequence: TGTGCCAGCAGCTTAGCGCTTAATGTAAAAAGGGAGGGGTATGAGCAGTTCTTC. Translating it yields CASSLALNVKREGYEQFF.

In its sample, this clone was seen once. The V call is TRBV6-1, the J call TRBJ2-2, with 7 bases aligning to TRBD1. The CDR3 contains 14 residues. Germline V gene data show CDR1 as MNHNS and CDR2 as SASEGT. Germline trimming cut 8 bases from V and 5 bases from J; bases unmatched to any gene: 8. The CDR3 protein is CASGTDVGTGELFF. CDR3 in DNA: TGTGCCAGCGGGACAGATGTTGGGACCGGGGAGCTGTTTTTT.

The chain couples TRBV7-6 to TRBJ2-5; D not certain. V lost 0 bases, J lost 1 base, and 18 bases lay in between. The CDR3 has 18 amino acids. Germline values: CDR1 SGHVS, CDR2 FNYEAQ. The CDR3 nucleotides read TGTGCCAGCAGCTTAGCTCCCCTTGACTTGCCCAGCCAAGAGACCCAGTACTTC. Translation: CASSLAPLDLPSQETQYF.

This clone was seen a few times. This chain joins TRBV13 and TRBJ2-7; D is ambiguous. This CDR3 has 12 residues. V shed 2 bases and J shed 4 bases, with 6 bases lying between them. Germline V gene sequence: CDR1 PRHDT, CDR2 FYEKMQ (reference sequence). CDR3: CASSLSLYEQYF. In nucleotides, the CDR3 is TGTGCCAGCAGCTTATCCCTTTACGAGCAGTACTTC.

The V and J genes are TRBV30 and TRBJ2-5, with D possibly TRBD1 on 6 matching bases. Between the trimmed V and J ends, which lost 0 bases and 4 bases, there was a span of 18 bases. Germline lookup yields CDR1 GTSNPN and CDR2 SVGIG (reference sequence). The CDR3 is made up of 16 amino acids. Here the CDR3 reads CAWSVLPSGTTETQYF. CDR3 DNA sequence: TGTGCCTGGAGTGTTCTCCCCTCTGGGACAACAGAGACCCAGTACTTC. Filled out from reference TRBV30 and TRBJ2-5, the complete variable domain reads SQTIHQWPATLVQPVGSPLSLECTVEGTSNPNLYWYRQAAGRGLQLLFYSVGIGQISSEVPQNLSASRPQDRQFILSSKKLLLSDSGFYLCAWSVLPSGTTETQYFGPGTRLLVL.

The V call is TRBV7-2, the J call TRBJ2-1; TRBD2 might be the D (6 bases). The CDR3 extends over 14 amino acids. The germline V and J ends were trimmed by 1 base and 8 bases, with 12 bases remaining between them. Germline CDR1 SGHTA, CDR2 FQGNSA. CDR3 DNA: TGTGCCAGCAGCTTAGTTCGGGAGTTCGATGAGCAGTTCTTC. As protein: CASSLVREFDEQFF.

The chain is built from TRBV19 and TRBJ1-3; 8 bases match TRBD1. With V trimmed by 4 bases and J by 3 bases, 8 bases remained unmatched. This CDR3 is built from 16 residues. Germline loops: CDR1 LNHDA, CDR2 SQIVND (reference sequence). The CDR3 DNA reads as TGTGCCAGTAGTACCCAGGGGGCGAAGTATGGAAACACCATATATTTT. It is translated as CASSTQGAKYGNTIYF.

The chain links TRBV5-5 to TRBJ1-2; D is perhaps TRBD1 (6 bases). The CDR3 sequence is 14 residues long. Deletions cut 4 bases from V and 5 bases from J, with 15 bases between. Germline CDR1 is SGHKS and CDR2 is YYEKEE (reference sequence). The CDR3 here is CASSPTDRIYGYTF. For the CDR3, the DNA is TGTGCCAGCAGCCCTACCGACAGGATTTATGGCTACACCTTC.

J is TRBJ1-2 and V is TRBV4-1, with D unclear. Deletions cut 4 bases from V and 1 base from J, with 19 bases between. Looked up from germline, CDR1 is MGHRA and CDR2 is YSYEKL. CDR3 length equals 17 residues. The CDR3 sequence is CASSPRPSQTFNYGYTF. CDR3 coding DNA: TGCGCCAGCAGCCCCCGACCGAGCCAAACCTTTAACTATGGCTACACCTTC.

The chain carries TRBV4-1 and TRBJ2-5; no reliable D call. The end of the DNA aligns better with TRBJ2-7, so the J call may be wrong. CDR1 and CDR2 from the germline V gene are MGHRA and YSYEKL. CDR3 size: 14 residues. DNA of the CDR3: TGCGCCAGCAGCCAAGGGTACAGAGCCTACGAGCAGTACTTC. Amino acids: CASSQGYRAYEQYF.

The chain is built from TRBV27 and TRBJ2-6; D may be TRBD2 (5 bases). CDR3 length: 15 amino acids. Trimming took 8 bases from V and 2 from J, leaving 13 bases between them. The germline CDR1 and CDR2 sequences are MNHEY and SMNVEV (reference sequence). CDR3 sequence reads: CASGRTVAGANVLTF. CDR3 in DNA: TGTGCCAGCGGACGGACTGTTGCTGGGGCCAACGTCCTGACTTTC.